This T cell receptor beta chain was recorded in a study of molecular identifiers for immune sequencing clone quantification. Study observations and caveats: Highly expanded clones may be undercounted when identical TCR molecules share barcodes. For effector cells, clones above 20 RNA copies held over 98% of molecules; for naive cells, under 1%.

Naive CD8 sequencing libraries were generated from around 20,000 to 990,000 sorted cells, with 10%, 30% or 50% RNA as input. TCRdb re-called the PCR reads with MiXCR, one entry per CDR3 protein. The table records some 650,000 distinct CDR3 sequences, 15% to 20% of them present only once. To note about this clonotype: Its antigen is as yet unknown.

Per the germline V gene, CDR1 is LNHDA and CDR2 is SQIVND (reference sequence). The V segment lost 1 base and the J segment 1 base; nucleotides outside the gene matches: 4. The CDR3 has 17 amino acids. The TCR sequence derives from a human donor in good health. Some libraries in this study had Jurkat cell RNA spiked in. The material sequenced was naive CD8+ T cells from blood, with Jurkat cell RNA spiked in. Subset: FACS-sorted CD8+CD4-CCR7+CD45RA+ naive T cells. This chain uses TRBV19 with TRBJ2-2; 9 bases are shared with TRBD2. The CDR3 DNA is TGTGCCAGTAGTATAGTTGGGACTAGCAGGAACACCGGGGAGCTGTTTTTT. Protein sequence: CASSIVGTSRNTGELFF.